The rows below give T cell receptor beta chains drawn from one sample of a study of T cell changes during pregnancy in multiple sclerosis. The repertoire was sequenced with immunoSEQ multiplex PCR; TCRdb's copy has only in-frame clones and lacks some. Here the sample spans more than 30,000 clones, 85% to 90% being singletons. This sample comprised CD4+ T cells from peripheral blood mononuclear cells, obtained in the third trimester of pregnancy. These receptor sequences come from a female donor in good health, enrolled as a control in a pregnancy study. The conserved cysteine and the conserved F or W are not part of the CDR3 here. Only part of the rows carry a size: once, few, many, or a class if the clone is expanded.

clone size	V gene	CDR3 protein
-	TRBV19	ASSIGSGGGIETQY
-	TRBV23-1	ASTWTGDYGYT
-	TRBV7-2	ASSLASREDRANKGGYT
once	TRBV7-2	ASSLGGTAFEAF
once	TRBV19	ASSIAAGNQPQH
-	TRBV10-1	ASSMTGGDTEAF
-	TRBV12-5	ASGRPRASGTGGLGEQF
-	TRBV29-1	SVEERLGGRDGYT
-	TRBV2	ASNVIGTGTQPQH
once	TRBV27	ASSPSTGYNGYT
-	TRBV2	ASGAGPTGELF
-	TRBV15	ATSRVLAGGWANTGELF
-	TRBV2	ASSEALPRVLYEQY
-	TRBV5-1	ASSLVGSPGQPQH
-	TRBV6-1	ASSEYVGTKLGNEQF
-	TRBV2	ASSARLGANEQF
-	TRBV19	ASSIDRVAGGYGYT
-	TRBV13	ASSPPTFGEAF
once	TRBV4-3	ASSQGAVSGQANTEAF
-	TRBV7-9	AVADGRGRTDTQY
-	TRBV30	AWGRGQIQETQY
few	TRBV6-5	ASRATGGYQPQH
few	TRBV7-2	ASSPGGLAGRETQY
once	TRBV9	ASSETPGTRGDEQF
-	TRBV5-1	ASSSGGPQETQY
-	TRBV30	AKGGRNEKLF
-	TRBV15	ATSRDRVNNYGYT
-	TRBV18	ASSPSLDTQY
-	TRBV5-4	ASSLRGRGGSTDTQY
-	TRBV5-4	ASSPGLQYGYT
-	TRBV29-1	SVGQGAVLGTDTQY
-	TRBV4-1	ASSQGAGGVYGYT